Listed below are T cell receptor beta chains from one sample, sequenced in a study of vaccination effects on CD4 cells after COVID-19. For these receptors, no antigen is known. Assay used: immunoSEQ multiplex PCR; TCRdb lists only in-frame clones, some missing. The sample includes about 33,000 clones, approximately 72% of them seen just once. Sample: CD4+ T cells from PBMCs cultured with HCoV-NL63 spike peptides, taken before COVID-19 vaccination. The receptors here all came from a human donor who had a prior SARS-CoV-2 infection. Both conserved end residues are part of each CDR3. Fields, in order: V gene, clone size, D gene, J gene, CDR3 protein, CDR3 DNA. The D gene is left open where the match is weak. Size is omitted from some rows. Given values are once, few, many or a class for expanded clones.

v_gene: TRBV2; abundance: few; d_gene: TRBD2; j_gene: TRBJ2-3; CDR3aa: CASSRRIRLAGGRDTQYF; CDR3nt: TGTGCCAGCAGTCGCCGGATCAGACTAGCGGGGGGACGGGATACGCAGTATTTT
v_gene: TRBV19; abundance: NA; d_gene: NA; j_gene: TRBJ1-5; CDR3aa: CASSKQGSGQPQHF; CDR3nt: TGTGCCAGTAGCAAACAGGGTTCAGGTCAGCCCCAGCATTTT
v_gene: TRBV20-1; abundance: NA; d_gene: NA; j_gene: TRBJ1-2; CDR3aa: CSASLQGSHINYGYTF; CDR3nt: TGCAGTGCTAGTCTCCAGGGAAGTCATATAAACTATGGCTACACCTTC
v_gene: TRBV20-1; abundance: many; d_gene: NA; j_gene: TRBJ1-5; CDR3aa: CSAIDRSLTWNQPQHF; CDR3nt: TGCAGTGCTATTGACAGATCCCTTACGTGGAATCAGCCCCAGCATTTT
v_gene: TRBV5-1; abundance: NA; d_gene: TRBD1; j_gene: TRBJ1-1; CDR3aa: CASSEITGGTEAFF; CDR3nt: TGCGCCAGCAGCGAGATCACAGGGGGAACTGAAGCTTTCTTT
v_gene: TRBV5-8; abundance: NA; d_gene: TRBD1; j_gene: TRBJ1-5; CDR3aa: CASIRREGAGSNQPQHF; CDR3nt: TGTGCCAGCATCAGGAGGGAGGGGGCAGGAAGCAATCAGCCCCAGCATTTT
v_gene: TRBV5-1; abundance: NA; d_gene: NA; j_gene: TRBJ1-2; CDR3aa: CASSLIGAYGYTF; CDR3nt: TGCGCCAGCAGCTTGATAGGGGCCTATGGCTACACCTTC
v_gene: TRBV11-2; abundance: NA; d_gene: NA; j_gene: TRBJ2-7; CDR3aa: CASSPRTWAYEQYF; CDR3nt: TGTGCCAGCAGCCCTCGAACTTGGGCCTACGAGCAGTACTTC
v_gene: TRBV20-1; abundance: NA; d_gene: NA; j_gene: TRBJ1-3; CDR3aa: CSASNRVTGNTIYF; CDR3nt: TGCAGTGCAAGTAACAGGGTGACTGGAAACACCATATATTTT
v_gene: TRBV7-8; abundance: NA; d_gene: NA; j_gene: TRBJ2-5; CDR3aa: CASSLVLGRETQYF; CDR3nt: TGTGCCAGCAGCTTAGTACTCGGGAGAGAGACCCAGTACTTC
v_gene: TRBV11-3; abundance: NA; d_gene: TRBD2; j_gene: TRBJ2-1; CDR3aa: CASSSGLAGANEQFF; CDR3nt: TGTGCCAGCAGCTCGGGACTAGCGGGAGCCAATGAGCAGTTCTTC
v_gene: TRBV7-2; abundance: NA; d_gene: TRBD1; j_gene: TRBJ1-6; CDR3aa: CASSSGTGRPPLHF; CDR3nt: TGTGCCAGCAGCTCCGGGACAGGTCGTCCACCCCTCCACTTT
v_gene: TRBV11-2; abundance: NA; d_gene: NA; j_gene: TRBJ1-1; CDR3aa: CASSLSGGPTEAFF; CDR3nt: TGTGCCAGCAGCTTATCGGGGGGACCCACTGAAGCTTTCTTT
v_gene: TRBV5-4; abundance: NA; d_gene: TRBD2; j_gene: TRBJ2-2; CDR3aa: CASSRTSGRGTGELFF; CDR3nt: TGTGCCAGCAGCAGAACAAGCGGGAGGGGCACCGGGGAGCTGTTTTTT
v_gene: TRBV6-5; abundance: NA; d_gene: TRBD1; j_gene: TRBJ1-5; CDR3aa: CASSIIGTADQPQHF; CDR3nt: TGTGCCAGCAGCATAATCGGGACAGCGGACCAGCCCCAGCATTTT
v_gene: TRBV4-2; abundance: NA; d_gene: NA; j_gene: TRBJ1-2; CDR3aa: CASSQGWKNYGYTF; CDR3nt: TGTGCCAGCAGCCAAGGATGGAAAAACTATGGCTACACCTTC
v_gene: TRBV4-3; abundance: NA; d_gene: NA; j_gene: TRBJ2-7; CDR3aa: CASSQEIGGSGRVTEQYF; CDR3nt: TGCGCCAGCAGCCAAGAAATCGGAGGATCGGGCAGGGTTACCGAGCAGTACTTC
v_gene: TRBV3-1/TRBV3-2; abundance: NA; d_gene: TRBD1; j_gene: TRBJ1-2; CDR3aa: CASSQVGDRGGYTF; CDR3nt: TGTGCCAGCAGCCAAGTAGGCGACAGGGGTGGCTACACCTTC
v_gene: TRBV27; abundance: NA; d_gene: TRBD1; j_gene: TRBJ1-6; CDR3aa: CASSFGGTGNSPLHF; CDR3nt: TGTGCCAGCAGTTTCGGGGGGACAGGGAATTCACCCCTCCACTTT
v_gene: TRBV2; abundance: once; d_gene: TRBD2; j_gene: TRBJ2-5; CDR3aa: CASSLTSGGETQYF; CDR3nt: TGTGCCAGCAGCTTGACTAGCGGGGGAGAGACCCAGTACTTC
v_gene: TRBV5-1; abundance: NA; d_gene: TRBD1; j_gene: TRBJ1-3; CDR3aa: CASSSTGGAGNTIYF; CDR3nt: TGCGCCAGCAGCTCGACAGGGGGCGCTGGAAACACCATATATTTT
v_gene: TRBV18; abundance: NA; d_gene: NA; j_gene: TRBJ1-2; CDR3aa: CASSLQGANYGYTF; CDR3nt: TGTGCCAGCTCACTGCAGGGCGCTAACTATGGCTACACCTTC
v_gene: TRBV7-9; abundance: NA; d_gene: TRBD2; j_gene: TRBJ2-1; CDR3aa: CASSPTRGGTTWNNEQFF; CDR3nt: TGTGCCAGCAGCCCGACCCGCGGGGGGACTACATGGAACAATGAGCAGTTCTTC
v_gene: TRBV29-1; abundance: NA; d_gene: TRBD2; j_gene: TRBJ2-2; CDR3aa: CSVKTIIAGATGELFF; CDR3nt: TGCAGCGTGAAGACAATTATAGCGGGAGCGACCGGGGAGCTGTTTTTT
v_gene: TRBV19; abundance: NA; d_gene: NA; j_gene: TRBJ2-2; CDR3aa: CASSRGSRFNTGELFF; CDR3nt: TGTGCCAGTAGTAGAGGTAGCAGATTCAACACCGGGGAGCTGTTTTTT
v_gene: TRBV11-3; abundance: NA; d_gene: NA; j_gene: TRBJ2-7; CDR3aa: CASSLGGSGEQYF; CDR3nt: TGTGCCAGCAGCTTAGGAGGGTCAGGCGAGCAGTACTTC
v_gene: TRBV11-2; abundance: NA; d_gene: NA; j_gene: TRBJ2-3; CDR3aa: CASRYSASTDTQYF; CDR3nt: TGTGCCAGCCGGTACTCCGCTAGCACAGATACGCAGTATTTT
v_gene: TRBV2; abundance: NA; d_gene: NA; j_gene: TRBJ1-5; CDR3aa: CASSGGGLGSQPQHF; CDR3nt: TGTGCCAGCAGTGGAGGAGGATTGGGGAGCCAGCCCCAGCATTTT
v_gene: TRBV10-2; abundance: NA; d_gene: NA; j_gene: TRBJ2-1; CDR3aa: CASSEQYNEQFF; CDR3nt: TGCGCCAGCAGTGAACAGTACAATGAGCAGTTCTTC
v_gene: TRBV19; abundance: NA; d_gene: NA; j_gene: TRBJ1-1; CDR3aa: CASTTDSGTEAFF; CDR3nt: TGTGCCAGTACTACAGACAGCGGCACTGAAGCTTTCTTT
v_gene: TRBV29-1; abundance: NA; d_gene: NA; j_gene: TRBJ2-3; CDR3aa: CSVEGLQGVSTDTQYF; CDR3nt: TGCAGCGTTGAAGGACTACAGGGAGTTAGCACAGATACGCAGTATTTT
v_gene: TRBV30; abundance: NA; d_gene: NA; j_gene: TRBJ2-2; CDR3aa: CAWSLGHSTGELFF; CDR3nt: TGTGCCTGGAGTTTGGGACACAGCACCGGGGAGCTGTTTTTT
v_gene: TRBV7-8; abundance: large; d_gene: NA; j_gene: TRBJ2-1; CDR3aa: CASSRLDRQFF; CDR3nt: TGTGCCAGCTCTCGACTGGATCGACAGTTCTTC
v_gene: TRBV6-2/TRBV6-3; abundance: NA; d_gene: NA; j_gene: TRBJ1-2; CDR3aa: CASSSGRFYGYTF; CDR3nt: TGTGCCAGCAGTTCCGGACGGTTCTATGGCTACACCTTC
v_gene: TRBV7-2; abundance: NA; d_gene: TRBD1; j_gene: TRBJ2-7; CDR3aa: CASSQGQGEQYF; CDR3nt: TGTGCCAGCAGCCAAGGACAGGGCGAGCAGTACTTC
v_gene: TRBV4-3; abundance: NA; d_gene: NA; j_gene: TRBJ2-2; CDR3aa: CASSQVATGELFF; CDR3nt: TGCGCCAGCAGCCAAGTGGCCACCGGGGAGCTGTTTTTT
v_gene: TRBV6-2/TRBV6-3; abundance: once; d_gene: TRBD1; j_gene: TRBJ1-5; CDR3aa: CASSRPLSQGARVFSNQPQHF; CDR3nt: TGTGCCAGCAGCCGCCCTCTCTCACAGGGGGCGAGAGTTTTTAGCAATCAGCCCCAGCATTTT
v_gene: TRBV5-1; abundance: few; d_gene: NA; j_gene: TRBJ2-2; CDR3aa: CASSFLPPDTTGELFF; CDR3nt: TGCGCCAGCAGCTTCCTCCCGCCAGACACCACCGGGGAGCTGTTTTTT
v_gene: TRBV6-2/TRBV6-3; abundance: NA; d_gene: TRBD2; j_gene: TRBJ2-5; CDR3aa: CASSSRLAGASVKETQYF; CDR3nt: TGTGCCAGCAGTTCCCGACTAGCGGGGGCCTCGGTCAAAGAGACCCAGTACTTC
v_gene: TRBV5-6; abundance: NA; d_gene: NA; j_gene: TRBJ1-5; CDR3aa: CASSFMQLNSNQPQHF; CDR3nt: TGTGCCAGCAGCTTTATGCAGCTAAATAGCAATCAGCCCCAGCATTTT
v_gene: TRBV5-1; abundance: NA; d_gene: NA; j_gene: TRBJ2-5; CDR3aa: CASSVRDTQETQYF; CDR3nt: TGCGCCAGCAGCGTCCGGGACACCCAAGAGACCCAGTACTTC
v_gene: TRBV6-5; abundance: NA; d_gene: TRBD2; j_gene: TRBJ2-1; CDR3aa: CASSILGGGEQFF; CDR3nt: TGTGCCAGCAGTATACTCGGGGGGGGTGAGCAGTTCTTC
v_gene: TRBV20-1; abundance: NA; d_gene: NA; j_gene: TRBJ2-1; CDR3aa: CSASQPFRKSRNEQFF; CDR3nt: TGCAGTGCTAGTCAACCCTTTAGAAAGAGTCGGAATGAGCAGTTCTTC
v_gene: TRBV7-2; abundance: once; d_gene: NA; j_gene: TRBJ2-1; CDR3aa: CASRPGPGSANEQFF; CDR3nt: TGTGCCAGCCGGCCGGGTCCTGGGTCCGCCAATGAGCAGTTCTTC
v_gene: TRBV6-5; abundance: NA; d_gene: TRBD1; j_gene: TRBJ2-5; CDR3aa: CASRRTGVSGETQYF; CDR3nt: TGTGCCAGCAGGAGAACAGGGGTATCCGGAGAGACCCAGTACTTC
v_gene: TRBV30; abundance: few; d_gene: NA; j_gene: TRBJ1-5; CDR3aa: CAWSVGREQPQHF; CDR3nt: TGTGCCTGGAGTGTAGGCCGCGAGCAGCCCCAGCATTTT
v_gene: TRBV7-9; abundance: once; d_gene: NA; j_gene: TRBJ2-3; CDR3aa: CASSLGRHSEGTDTQYF; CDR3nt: TGTGCCAGCAGCTTAGGTCGACATAGCGAAGGGACAGATACGCAGTATTTT
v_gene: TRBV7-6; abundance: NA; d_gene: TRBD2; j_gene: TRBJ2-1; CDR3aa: CASSFILRTSSYNEQFF; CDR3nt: TGTGCCAGCAGCTTCATCTTGAGGACTAGCTCCTACAATGAGCAGTTCTTC
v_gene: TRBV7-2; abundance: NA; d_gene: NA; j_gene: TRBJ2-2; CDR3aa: CASSLMWGDGELFF; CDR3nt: TGTGCCAGCAGCTTAATGTGGGGAGACGGGGAGCTGTTTTTT
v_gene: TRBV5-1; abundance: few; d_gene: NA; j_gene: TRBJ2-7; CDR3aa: CASSLGRYEQYF; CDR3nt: TGCGCCAGCAGCTTGGGTCGCTACGAGCAGTACTTC
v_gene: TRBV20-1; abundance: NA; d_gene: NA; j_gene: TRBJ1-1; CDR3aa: CSASKSPNTEAFF; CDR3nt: TGCAGTGCTAGTAAGTCCCCTAACACTGAAGCTTTCTTT
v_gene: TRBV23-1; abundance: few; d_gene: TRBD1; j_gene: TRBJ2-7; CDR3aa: CASSMHEGAREQYF; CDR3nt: TGCGCCAGCAGCATGCATGAGGGGGCGCGGGAGCAGTACTTC
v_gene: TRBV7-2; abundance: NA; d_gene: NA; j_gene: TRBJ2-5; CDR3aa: CASSFYYETQYF; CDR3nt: TGTGCCAGCAGCTTCTACTATGAGACCCAGTACTTC
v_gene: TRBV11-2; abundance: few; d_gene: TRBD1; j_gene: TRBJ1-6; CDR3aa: CASSLEADRVGSPLHF; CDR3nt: TGTGCCAGCAGCTTAGAGGCCGACAGGGTTGGTTCACCCCTCCACTTT
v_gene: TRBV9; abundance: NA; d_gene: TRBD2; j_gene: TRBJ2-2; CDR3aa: CASSETSGRHTGELFF; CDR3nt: TGTGCCAGCAGCGAGACTAGCGGGAGACACACCGGGGAGCTGTTTTTT
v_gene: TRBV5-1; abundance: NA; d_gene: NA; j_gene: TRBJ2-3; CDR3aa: CASLAEGYSTDTQYF; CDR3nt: TGCGCCAGCCTCGCTGAGGGCTATAGCACAGATACGCAGTATTTT
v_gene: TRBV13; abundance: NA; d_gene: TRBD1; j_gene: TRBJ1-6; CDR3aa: CASNSRGQITPLHF; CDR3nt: TGTGCCAGCAACTCAAGGGGACAGATCACACCCCTCCACTTT
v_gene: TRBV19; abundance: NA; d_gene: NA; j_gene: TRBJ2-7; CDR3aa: CASSIAWGDEQYF; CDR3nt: TGTGCCAGTAGTATTGCTTGGGGCGACGAGCAGTACTTC
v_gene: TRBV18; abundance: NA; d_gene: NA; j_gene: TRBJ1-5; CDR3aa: CASSPDPDQPQHF; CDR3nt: TGTGCCAGCTCACCAGACCCCGATCAGCCCCAGCATTTT